These 26 T cell receptor beta chains came from one sample sequenced in a study of OX40 agonist ivuxolimab in advanced cancers. Libraries were prepared by immunoSEQ multiplex PCR; TCRdb keeps only in-frame clonotypes and omits some of them. The table shows 65,000 or so clones, with around four fifths occurring only once. The specimen comprised CD4+ or CD8+ T cells sorted from blood, sampled in a trial of the OX40 agonist ivuxolimab. The receptors originated from an adult with an advanced solid tumor such as melanoma, head and neck, liver or kidney cancer.

The V and J genes are TRBV4-2 and TRBJ2-5, with D tentatively TRBD2 (6 bases). The end of the DNA is better explained by TRBJ2-7, so the J call may be wrong. The CDR3 is 14 amino acids. CDR1 and CDR2 (germline): LGHNA, YNFKEQ. CDR3 coding DNA: TGTGCCAGCAGCCAAGATATCGGGGGAGGCGAGCAGTACTTC. Translating gives CASSQDIGGGEQYF.

The chain carries TRBV9 and TRBJ2-2, with TRBD2 identical over 10 bases. J gave up 3 bases and V 4 bases, and 24 bases lay outside the gene matches. The CDR3 has 22 amino acids. The germline V gene has CDR1 SGDLS and CDR2 YYNGEE. For the CDR3, the DNA is TGTGCCAGCAGCAAGCCTTTGGGGCTAGCGGGAGCGGGTGGGGGTGACACCGGGGAGCTGTTTTTT. Encoded protein: CASSKPLGLAGAGGGDTGELFF. Based on the CDR3 plus reference TRBV9 and TRBJ2-2, the full variable domain is DSGVTQTPKHLITATGQRVTLRCSPRSGDLSVYWYQQSLDQGLQFLIQYYNGEERAKGNILERFSAQQFPDLHSELNLSSLELGDSALYFCASSKPLGLAGAGGGDTGELFFGEGSRLTVL.

Remarks on this clone: One end of the junction does not line up with germline, which may come from a read error. CDR3 sequence reads: CASSFGGGGQETQYF. CDR3 DNA sequence: TGTGCTAGCAGCTTTGGGGGGGGAGGGCAAGAGACCCAGTACTTC. This rearrangement joins TRBV7-7 to TRBJ2-5; 7 bases agree with TRBD2. CDR1 and CDR2 from the germline V gene are SSHAT and FNYEAQ (reference sequence). The CDR3 is 15 residues long.

The chain uses TRBV5-1 and TRBJ2-7; D unresolved. The V and J ends lost 4 bases and 4 bases respectively, with 24 bases between them. CDR3 length equals 17 residues. CDR1 is SGHRS, CDR2 YFSETQ, per germline. Written as DNA, the CDR3 is TGCGCCAGCAGCCCCGTAGCCTCGGGCGCTAGTTTGTACGAGCAGTACTTC. Amino acids: CASSPVASGASLYEQYF. Supplemented by reference TRBV5-1 and TRBJ2-7, the full variable domain reads KAGVTQTPRYLIKTRGQQVTLSCSPISGHRSVSWYQQTPGQGLQFLFEYFSETQRNKGNFPGRFSGRQFSNSRSEMNVSTLELGDSALYLCASSPVASGASLYEQYFGPGTRLTVT.

This clone was seen a handful of times. The chain links TRBV2 to TRBJ2-1; 7 bases fit TRBD1. This CDR3 comprises 15 residues. Germline V CDR1 and CDR2: SNHLY, FYNNEI. J lost 6 bases, V lost 11 bases, and 16 bases had no gene match. CDR3 coding DNA: TGTGCCGGAATATTCGGGACAGCAATTACCAATGAGCAGTTCTTC. It encodes CAGIFGTAITNEQFF.

V gene TRBV28 combines with J gene TRBJ2-1; TRBD2 agrees at 13 bases. V was pared by 5 bases and J by 7 bases, with 11 bases of the junction left unmatched. CDR1 is MDHEN and CDR2 is SYDVKM in the germline V gene. This CDR3 has 17 residues. The CDR3 nucleotides are TGTGCCAGCAGTCCATGGACTAGCGGGAGTAGGAGGAATGAGCAGTTCTTC. Translating it yields CASSPWTSGSRRNEQFF.

This clone was recorded only once. The CDR3 here is CASSHRSSRETQYF. CDR3 coding DNA: TGTGCCAGCAGCCACCGGTCCAGCAGGGAGACCCAGTACTTC. This chain uses TRBV6-1 with TRBJ2-5; D remains unclear. The V end lost 6 bases, the J end lost 5 bases, and 16 bases lay between the germline ends. Per germline, CDR1 MNHNS and CDR2 SASEGT. The CDR3 extends over 14 amino acids.

The table lists this clone with a few counts. J is TRBJ1-2 and V is TRBV18; D not certain. Trimming shortened V by 3 bases and J by 2 bases, and 16 bases separated the two germline ends. The CDR3 contains 16 residues. The V gene's germline CDR1 is KGHSH and CDR2 LQKENI. The CDR3 nucleotides read TGTGCCAGCTCACCGGGTCGGTCACCCGTAAACTATGGCTACACCTTC. Translation: CASSPGRSPVNYGYTF.

V gene TRBV19 combines with J gene TRBJ2-4, with D hard to call. V was pared by 3 bases and J by 13 bases, with 16 bases between. Germline CDR1 is LNHDA and CDR2 is SQIVND (reference sequence). The CDR3 runs 13 residues. Here the CDR3 DNA reads TGTGCCAGTAGTATTAGTAGGTCGGACGTCCAGTACTTC. This encodes CASSISRSDVQYF.

The chain is built from TRBV5-4 and TRBJ1-5; no clear D gene. The V end lost 0 bases, the J end lost 0 bases, and 7 bases lay between the germline ends. From germline, CDR1 is SGHNT and CDR2 YYREEE (reference sequence). This CDR3 has 15 amino acids. CDR3 region: CASSLDPDSNQPQHF. In nucleotides, the CDR3 is TGTGCCAGCAGCTTGGACCCAGATAGCAATCAGCCCCAGCATTTT.

This rearrangement joins TRBV12-5 to TRBJ2-2; 11 nucleotides agree with TRBD2. The CDR3 covers 17 residues. With 8 bases clipped from V and 5 bases from J, the junction kept 13 bases outside the gene matches. Germline V gives CDR1 LGHNT, CDR2 FRNRAP. This CDR3 is CASSTALAGGSTGELFF. CDR3 DNA: TGTGCTAGTTCGACCGCTCTAGCGGGAGGTAGTACCGGGGAGCTGTTTTTT. Looking up the rest from reference TRBV12-5 and TRBJ2-2 gives the full variable domain: DARVTQTPRHKVTEMGQEVTMRCQPILGHNTVFWYRQTMMQGLELLAYFRNRAPLDDSGMPKDRFSAEMPDATLATLKIQPSEPRDSAVYFCASSTALAGGSTGELFFGEGSRLTVL.

Only a few counts were recorded for this clone. V usage is TRBV28 and J usage is TRBJ2-3; no clear D. The CDR3 extends over 14 amino acids. Germline assignment: CDR1 MDHEN and CDR2 SYDVKM. The V end was cut by 2 bases, the J end by 2 bases, with 8 bases between. CDR3 in amino acids: CASSLTGNTDTQYF. The CDR3 DNA sequence: TGTGCCAGCAGTTTAACTGGAAACACAGATACGCAGTATTTT. Using reference TRBV28 and TRBJ2-3 for the parts outside the CDR3, the full variable domain is DVKVTQSSRYLVKRTGEKVFLECVQDMDHENMFWYRQDPGLGLRLIYFSYDVKMKEKGDIPEGYSVSREKKERFSLILESASTNQTSMYLCASSLTGNTDTQYFGPGTRLTVL.

The chain joins TRBV15 to TRBJ2-1; D remains unclear. There are 12 residues in the CDR3. CDR1 and CDR2 (germline): LNHNV, YYDKDF (reference sequence). With 3 bases removed from V and 7 bases from J, the gap between germline ends came to 7 bases. The CDR3 DNA follows: TGTGCCACCAGCAGGGTAAGGAATGAGCAGTTCTTC. Encoded protein: CATSRVRNEQFF.

This chain links TRBV4-3 with TRBJ1-1; 8 bases match TRBD1. The length of the CDR3 is 15 residues. Trimming at V came to 0 bases and at J to 2 bases, leaving 2 bases not matched to a gene. Per germline, CDR1 LGHNA and CDR2 YSLEER. The CDR3 region is CASSQEGQGNTEAFF. Written as DNA, the CDR3 is TGCGCCAGCAGCCAAGAAGGACAGGGAAACACTGAAGCTTTCTTT.

The chain has TRBV18 and TRBJ2-7; unclear D gene. Germline V gene data show CDR1 as KGHSH and CDR2 as LQKENI. The CDR3 runs 13 residues. Trimming took 0 bases from V and 5 from J, leaving 8 bases between them. The CDR3: CASSPPGTHEQYF. In nucleotides, the CDR3 is TGTGCCAGCTCACCACCGGGTACCCACGAGCAGTACTTC.

This chain links TRBV12-5 with TRBJ2-3; D uncertain. Germline assignment: CDR1 LGHNT and CDR2 FRNRAP. The V gene lost 5 bases and the J gene lost 1 base, with 7 bases spanning the gap. The CDR3 runs to 13 residues. The CDR3 sequence is CASGRDRTDTQYF. The CDR3 DNA reads TGTGCTAGTGGTAGGGATCGCACAGATACGCAGTATTTT.

V and J are TRBV6-5 and TRBJ2-7; no definite D call. Germline V CDR1 and CDR2: MNHEY, SVGAGI. V lost 8 bases, J lost 5 bases, and 19 bases lay in between. CDR3 length equals 14 residues. In DNA, the CDR3 is TGTGCCAGCTACCGGACGCCTGCCCGGGACGAGCAGTACTTC. It yields the protein CASYRTPARDEQYF.

The rearrangement joins TRBV2 to TRBJ2-5; weak D call: TRBD1 (5 bases). V lost 6 bases, J lost 5 bases, and 10 bases lay in between. The germline gives CDR1 SNHLY, CDR2 FYNNEI. This CDR3 comprises 12 residues. CDR3 residues: CASSGNRETQYF. The DNA of the CDR3 is TGTGCCAGCAGCGGAAACAGGGAGACCCAGTACTTC.

The genes are TRBV11-2 and TRBJ2-5; no reliable D call. Trimming left V 5 bases short and J 1 base short, with 14 bases between. This CDR3 contains 15 residues. CDR1 SGHAT and CDR2 FQNNGV come from the germline V gene. The CDR3 DNA reads as TGTGCCAGCAGCCCCTACAGCTTTTTCCAAGAGACCCAGTACTTC. It specifies CASSPYSFFQETQYF.

The chain joins TRBV6-1 to TRBJ2-7; D perhaps matches TRBD2 (5 bases). The CDR3 consists of 15 residues. The V gene lost 1 base and the J gene lost 0 bases, with 10 bases spanning the gap. Germline V gene data show CDR1 as MNHNS and CDR2 as SASEGT. CDR3: CASSEEAGLSYEQYF. The CDR3 DNA follows: TGTGCCAGCAGTGAAGAAGCTGGACTCTCCTACGAGCAGTACTTC.

The chain is built from TRBV15 and TRBJ1-4; D not certain. V lost 0 bases and J 3 bases, leaving 8 bases between the germline ends. In germline, CDR1 is LNHNV, CDR2 YYDKDF (reference sequence). The CDR3 runs to 15 residues. The CDR3: CATSRDGGSNEKLFF. The CDR3 coding sequence is TGTGCCACCAGCAGAGATGGTGGTTCTAATGAAAAACTGTTTTTT.

The chain joins TRBV28 to TRBJ2-3; 7 bases match TRBD1. The V segment lost 4 bases and the J segment 4 bases; nucleotides outside the gene matches: 14. Germline CDR1 reads MDHEN; CDR2 reads SYDVKM. This CDR3 spans 17 amino acids. CDR3 protein: CASSSLDRNTPADTQYF. In DNA, the CDR3 is TGTGCCAGCAGTTCCCTGGACAGGAATACTCCGGCAGATACGCAGTATTTT.

The gene calls are TRBV2 and TRBJ2-1; D ambiguous. Germline assignment: CDR1 SNHLY and CDR2 FYNNEI. Between the trimmed V and J ends, which lost 5 bases and 5 bases, there was a span of 10 bases. CDR3 length: 13 amino acids. DNA for the CDR3: TGTGCCAGCAGTTCCTTCTTAGACAATGAGCAGTTCTTC. It is translated as CASSSFLDNEQFF.

V gene TRBV7-2 combines with J gene TRBJ2-1, with TRBD2 matching over 9 bases. CDR1 is SGHTA and CDR2 is FQGNSA in the germline V gene. V shed 4 bases, J shed 7 bases, and the junction held 8 bases outside the gene matches. The length of the CDR3 is 15 residues. DNA of the CDR3: TGTGCCAGCAGCTCTTTAGCGGGAGTAACAAATGAGCAGTTCTTC. It encodes CASSSLAGVTNEQFF.

J is TRBJ2-1 and V is TRBV5-1; TRBD1 aligns across 11 bases. The CDR3 is made up of 14 amino acids. The V and J ends lost 1 base and 12 bases, in that order; junction bases with no gene match: 6. Germline V lookup: CDR1 SGHRS, CDR2 YFSETQ. The CDR3: CASSLMDRGLRQFF. CDR3 DNA: TGCGCCAGCAGCTTGATGGACAGGGGGCTTCGGCAGTTCTTC.

J is TRBJ2-5 and V is TRBV5-1; D is uncertain. The germline V gene has CDR1 SGHRS and CDR2 YFSETQ. The V end was cut by 0 bases, the J end by 0 bases, with 12 bases between. This CDR3 contains 16 residues. The CDR3 loop reads CASSLVMVDNQETQYF. CDR3 nucleotide sequence: TGCGCCAGCAGCTTGGTAATGGTAGACAACCAAGAGACCCAGTACTTC.